This note documents a single T cell receptor (beta chain) sequence. What it recognizes is unknown. The data were produced by immunoSEQ multiplex PCR, yet TCRdb's version contains in-frame clones alone and is incomplete. The data contain 75,000 to 100,000 clones, around 88% of them singletons. The source of the sample is a study of OX40 agonist ivuxolimab in advanced cancers. Looking at the study overall: Enrolled patients in dose escalation had cancers that were hepatocellular carcinoma, melanoma, renal cell or head and neck cancer. Under the entry rules, prior anti-PD-1, anti-PD-L1 or anti-CTLA-4 therapy was allowed, and around 40% had some.

Study-wide points: In CD8+ T cells, expanded clones were on average more numerous than in CD4+. Within 6 weeks, CD4+ and CD8+ blood T cells expanded clonally at 0.1 to 3.0 mg/kg.

V gave up 5 bases and J gave up 7 bases; unmatched junction bases: 4. CDR3 size: 14 residues. Germline values: CDR1 LGHNA, CDR2 YNFKEQ. The chain joins TRBV4-2 to TRBJ1-4, with 10 bases aligning to TRBD1. The starting material was CD4+ or CD8+ T cells sorted from blood, obtained in a trial of the OX40 agonist ivuxolimab. This TCR derives from an adult with an advanced solid tumor such as melanoma, head and neck, liver or kidney cancer. The CDR3 sequence is CASSSTGGGEKLFF. CDR3 nucleotides: TGTGCCAGCAGCTCGACAGGGGGCGGTGAAAAACTGTTTTTT.